Each of the 28 T cell receptor beta chains below was sequenced from the same sample in a study of CD8+CD57+ T cells in acquired aplastic anemia. CD8+CD57+ cell expansion had been shown by flow cytometry in patients chosen for sequencing. It was genomic DNA that served as the template for profiling TCR beta VDJ and CDR3. From the reads, TCRdb called clonotypes with MiXCR, one entry per CDR3 protein. The sample consists of 260,000 or so distinct CDR3 sequences, 65% to 90% of them appearing once. The sample taken for sequencing was sorted CD4+, CD8+, or CD8+CD57+ T cells (not recorded which) from PBMCs. Receptors were obtained from a human donor with aplastic anemia.

Concerning this clonotype: Without the conserved terminal phenylalanine or tryptophan, this CDR3 likely stems from a read error. The DNA is left out, because the CDR3 cannot be placed on it with certainty; the CDR3 is given as TCRdb lists it. This CDR3 reads CASSDGGMNEQFYEP. The gene calls are TRBV2 and TRBJ2-3; the table's D gene call, TRBD1, was not cross checked with the DNA. CDR1 is SNHLY and CDR2 is FYNNEI in the germline V gene. Inclusive of both ends, the CDR3 amounts to 15 amino acids.

Comment on this clonotype: In this CDR3 the conserved last residue, phenylalanine or tryptophan, is missing, so a read error is likely. The chain uses TRBV2 and TRBJ2-3; 8 bases agree with TRBD2. This CDR3 is built from 14 residues. From germline, CDR1 is SNHLY and CDR2 FYNNEI. V was pared by 5 bases and J by 11 bases, with 12 bases of the junction left unmatched. The CDR3 DNA reads as TGTGCCAGCAGTTATGCGGGAGGTCCCGAGCAGCAGTATGGT. Translating gives CASSYAGGPEQQYG.

Note on this clonotype: The conserved phenylalanine or tryptophan is not found at the CDR3 terminus, so this likely reflects a read error. No DNA is shown, since the ends of the CDR3 on it are uncertain; the CDR3 is the one TCRdb lists. CDR3 loop: CASSVGGDYQAN. The genes are TRBV7-9 and TRBJ2-3; TRBD2, the table's D call, lacks a check against the DNA. The germline V gene has CDR1 SEHNR and CDR2 FQNEAQ (reference sequence). Ends included, the CDR3 has 12 residues.

Notes on this clonotype: One end of the junction does not line up with germline, which may come from a read error. CDR3 sequence reads: CASSQGLEDGYTYF. CDR3 nucleotides: TGCGCCAGCAGCCAAGGCCTCGAAGATGGGTACACCTACTTC. The chain carries TRBV7-3 and TRBJ2-5; D is ambiguous. Germline CDR1 and CDR2: SGHTA and FQGTGA. The CDR3 is 14 amino acids.

The V and J genes are TRBV10-3 and TRBJ1-6; tentatively, D is TRBD1 (6 bases). Trimming removed 6 bases at V and 5 bases at J, with 11 bases between. CDR3 size: 14 residues. Germline lookup yields CDR1 ENHRY and CDR2 SYGVKD. The CDR3 region has the DNA TGTGCCATCAGACAGGGCTTTGATAATTCACCCCTCCACTTT. It specifies CAIRQGFDNSPLHF.

The V call is TRBV20-1, the J call TRBJ2-7; D unresolved. This CDR3 is built from 13 residues. The V gene's germline CDR1 is DFQATT and CDR2 SNEGSKA (reference sequence). V was cut by 5 bases and J by 0 bases, with 11 bases left in between. CDR3 in DNA: TGCAGTGCTCTTTTCGGCGACTCCTACGAGCAGTACTTC. This gives the protein CSALFGDSYEQYF.

Points on this clonotype: One end of the junction is discordant with germline, which a read error may explain. CDR3 sequence: CASSSGLNEQYVWF. CDR3 sequence (DNA): TGTGCCAGCAGTTCGGGACTCAACGAGCAGTACGTCTGGTTT. The rearrangement joins TRBV7-2 to TRBJ2-3, with a tentative D call TRBD2 (6 bases). The CDR3 loop spans 14 amino acids. In germline, CDR1 is SGHTA, CDR2 FQGNSA.

Points on this clonotype: The CDR3 does not close with the conserved phenylalanine or tryptophan, likely indicating a read error. The chain couples TRBV9 to TRBJ2-5; the D gene could be TRBD1 or TRBD2 (6 bases each). The CDR3 runs 15 residues. Deletions cut 3 bases from V and 5 bases from J, with 17 bases between. CDR1 SGDLS and CDR2 YYNGEE come from the germline V gene. Here the CDR3 reads CASSGTGAFRETQYL. CDR3 bases: TGTGCCAGCAGCGGGACGGGGGCGTTTAGGGAGACCCAGTACCTC.

A word on this clonotype: A junction end diverges from the germline sequence, so it may reflect a read error. The J gene is TRBJ2-7, the V gene TRBV11-3; TRBD1 aligns across 7 bases. CDR1 and CDR2 (germline): SGHNT, YENEEA. The CDR3 consists of 11 residues. CDR3 sequence reads: CASGLRGGEYF. CDR3 DNA: TGTGCCAGCGGCTTGAGAGGGGGCGAGTACTTC.

J is TRBJ2-7 and V is TRBV5-4, with 9 bases aligning to TRBD1. With 0 bases clipped from V and 0 bases from J, the junction kept 7 bases outside the gene matches. CDR1 SGHNT and CDR2 YYREEE come from the germline V gene (reference sequence). The CDR3 consists of 17 residues. The CDR3 DNA reads TGTGCCAGCAGCTTGGCCTTTGACAGGGGGTTCTCCTACGAGCAGTACTTC. This translates into CASSLAFDRGFSYEQYF.

This chain connects TRBV11-3 to TRBJ2-3; perhaps TRBD1 as D (6 bases). The CDR3 contains 12 residues. Trimming removed 10 bases from V and 7 bases from J, with 15 bases in between. CDR1 and CDR2 (germline): SGHNT, YENEEA. In DNA, the CDR3 is TGTGCCAACAGGGTAGGGTCGTATACGCAGTATTTT. It yields the protein CANRVGSYTQYF.

CDR3 protein: CASSFTSGYTDTQYF. In nucleotides, the CDR3 is TGTGCCAGCAGCTTTACTAGCGGTTACACAGATACGCAGTATTTT. The V gene is TRBV5-4, the J gene TRBJ2-3; 8 bases fit TRBD2. Trimming cost V 2 bases and J 2 bases; bases outside gene matches: 4. The CDR3 runs to 15 residues. Germline CDR1 reads SGHNT; CDR2 reads YYREEE (reference sequence).

V and J are TRBV5-5 and TRBJ1-1, with D hard to call. The CDR3 extends over 12 amino acids. Germline assignment: CDR1 SGHKS and CDR2 YYEKEE (reference sequence). The V end lost 4 bases, the J end lost 7 bases, and 11 bases lay between the germline ends. CDR3 bases: TGTGCCAGCAGCGTAGCTTCCGGTGAAGCTTTCTTT. The encoded protein is CASSVASGEAFF.

The genes are TRBV9 and TRBJ1-2, with D unclear. Germline CDR1 is SGDLS and CDR2 is YYNGEE. V shed 1 base and J shed 12 bases, with 19 bases lying between them. The CDR3 loop spans 14 amino acids. CDR3 coding DNA: TGTGCCAGCAGCGTAAACCAGAACTCCTACAATGACACCTTC. Its protein product is CASSVNQNSYNDTF.

This clonotype was observed at least ten times. It is likely a read error, because the conserved phenylalanine at the end of the CDR3 is missing. It is unclear where the CDR3 begins or ends on the DNA, so no DNA is shown, and the CDR3 is as TCRdb lists it. The rearrangement links TRBV7-8 to TRBJ1-5. The CDR3 length equals 13 residues, ends included. Germline loops: CDR1 SGHVS, CDR2 FQNEAQ. CDR3: CASSLTGGPDTQY.

The chain links TRBV19 to TRBJ2-1; 12 bases map to TRBD2. The CDR3 extends over 16 amino acids. Germline lookup yields CDR1 LNHDA and CDR2 SQIVND (reference sequence). V lost 4 bases and J lost 6; bases outside the gene matches: 7. The CDR3 bases are TGTGCCAGTAGTAGGACTAGCGGGACTTCTTCCAATGAGCAGTTCTTC. The encoded protein is CASSRTSGTSSNEQFF.

In this sample, this clonotype turned up once. The V and J genes are TRBV7-4 and TRBJ2-5; 11 bases fit TRBD1. The V gene end was trimmed by 11 bases and the J gene end by 13 bases; junction bases not matched to a gene: 12. The CDR3 has 12 amino acids. CDR1 and CDR2 from the germline V gene are SGHVT and SQSDAQ. In DNA, the CDR3 is TGTGCCGGACAGGGGGCTAGGGAGAGCGGGTACTTC. Translation gives CAGQGARESGYF.

A note on this clonotype: An end of the junction does not agree with germline; a read error may underlie this. V gene TRBV7-2 combines with J gene TRBJ2-5; D is unclear. The length of the CDR3 is 14 residues. Germline V gene data show CDR1 as SGHTA and CDR2 as FQGNSA. Written as DNA, the CDR3 is TGTGCCAGCAGCGCAGGTGCTGGGTCAGCGCCCCACTTTTTC. Amino acids: CASSAGAGSAPHFF.

With regard to this clonotype: One end of the junction varies from germline; a read error may be responsible. The chain has TRBV19 and TRBJ2-1; 7 bases are shared with TRBD2. CDR1 and CDR2 (germline): LNHDA, SQIVND (reference sequence). The CDR3 spans 16 residues. The CDR3 sequence: CASSIASGTDHDELFF. The CDR3 DNA reads as TGTGCCAGTAGTATAGCTAGCGGAACCGACCATGATGAGCTGTTCTTC.

This clonotype was picked up one time. The chain links TRBV7-2 to TRBJ1-1; D gene ambiguous. The germline gives CDR1 SGHTA, CDR2 FQGNSA. The CDR3 spans 15 residues. Trimming took 3 bases from V and 14 from J, leaving 25 bases between them. CDR3 bases: TGTGCCAGCAGCTTGGAGTTTGGGCTCCAAGAGACACAGTTCTTT. Translating it yields CASSLEFGLQETQFF.

The rearrangement links TRBV7-2 to TRBJ2-7; the D gene is possibly TRBD2 (6 bases). Germline assignment: CDR1 SGHTA and CDR2 FQGNSA. The V end was cut by 0 bases, the J end by 3 bases, with 21 bases between. CDR3 size: 18 residues. CDR3: CASSLAPGGDTQYYEQYV. The CDR3 bases are TGTGCCAGCAGCTTAGCTCCAGGCGGGGATACGCAGTACTACGAGCAGTACGTC.

The chain couples TRBV10-3 to TRBJ2-1; a possible D gene is TRBD1 (6 bases). This CDR3 region has 14 residues. Germline loops: CDR1 ENHRY, CDR2 SYGVKD. V was clipped by 5 bases and J by 3 bases, with 11 bases between them. The CDR3 is CAISRQESYNEQFF. The DNA of the CDR3 is TGTGCCATCAGTAGACAGGAGAGCTACAATGAGCAGTTCTTC.

As regards this clonotype: A read error is possible here, since a much larger clone lies one base away. The chain has TRBV7-3 and TRBJ2-3; 9 positions agree with TRBD2. CDR3 size: 14 residues. CDR1 and CDR2 (germline): SGHTA, FQGTGA. This chain's CDR3 is CASSSSGTWGEPQF. The CDR3, as DNA: TGTGCCAGCAGTTCTAGCGGGACTTGGGGAGAGCCCCAGTTT.

The V gene is TRBV20-1, the J gene TRBJ1-2; possible D gene TRBD1, 5 bases. Germline V gene lookup returns CDR1 DFQATT and CDR2 SNEGSKA (reference sequence). V was shortened by 6 bases and J by 8 bases, with 22 bases between the two germline ends. This CDR3 spans 14 amino acids. This CDR3 reads CSARSWGRERGYTF. CDR3 nucleotides: TGCAGTGCCAGAAGTTGGGGACGAGAGAGAGGCTACACCTTC.

Notes on this clonotype: Because it lacks the conserved phenylalanine or tryptophan at the end, this CDR3 is likely a read error. Because the CDR3's place on the DNA is in doubt, the DNA is left out and the CDR3 is given as listed by TCRdb. V usage is TRBV7-8 and J usage is TRBJ2-3; TRBD1, the table's D call, lacks a check against the DNA. CDR1 is SGHVS, CDR2 FQNEAQ, per germline. The CDR3 comprises 13 residues, both ends counted. The CDR3 loop reads CASGVGAGDRKYL.

This clonotype is a singleton in its sample. V usage is TRBV7-7 and J usage is TRBJ2-5; D perhaps matches TRBD2 (7 bases). The length of the CDR3 is 12 residues. The germline V gene encodes CDR1 SSHAT and CDR2 FNYEAQ (reference sequence). Trimming pared 11 bases from V and 5 bases from J, leaving 15 bases between. The CDR3 nucleotides read TGTGCCGGACATGGGGGGGCGGAGACCCAGTACTTC. It encodes CAGHGGAETQYF.

Comment on this clonotype: The junction does not match germline at one end; this may be a read error. J is TRBJ1-5 and V is TRBV7-2; the D is unclear. Per germline, CDR1 SGHTA and CDR2 FQGNSA. CDR3 length equals 14 residues. The CDR3 loop is CASSWWYGSDYGYF. The CDR3, as DNA: TGTGCCAGCAGCTGGTGGTATGGCTCAGACTATGGCTACTTT.

The chain links TRBV7-6 to TRBJ2-1, with D possibly being TRBD2 (6 bases). Per the germline V gene, CDR1 is SGHVS and CDR2 is FNYEAQ. The length of the CDR3 is 16 residues. The V gene lost 2 bases and the J gene lost 13 bases, with 24 bases spanning the gap. This CDR3 is CASSLRSGTEAVFQFF. In DNA, the CDR3 is TGTGCCAGCAGCTTACGGTCAGGGACTGAAGCTGTCTTTCAGTTCTTC.